The next 14 T cell receptor beta chains were all read from a single sample in a study of neurological immune-mediated disorders. MiXCR, run by TCRdb on the 5' RACE reads, gives a single entry per CDR3 protein. The data contain about 18,000 distinct CDR3 sequences, 25% to 30% of them singletons. The sequencing input was PBMCs. The receptors shown here come from a man in his forties or fifties with HTLV-1-associated myelopathy (HAM/TSP).

This clonotype is medium-sized (0.01 to 0.1%) in the sample. This sequence joins TRBV5-5 and TRBJ1-1; the D is unclear. This CDR3 spans 15 amino acids. Germline CDR1 SGHKS, CDR2 YYEKEE (reference sequence). The V end was cut by 0 bases, the J end by 1 base, with 10 bases between. The CDR3 DNA reads TGTGCCAGCAGCTTGGGGGCGGGGAGGAACACTGAAGCTTTCTTT. Translating gives CASSLGAGRNTEAFF. Full variable domain (missing parts from reference TRBV5-5 and TRBJ1-1): DAGVTQSPTHLIKTRGQQVTLRCSPISGHKSVSWYQQVLGQGPQFIFQYYEKEERGRGNFPDRFSARQFPNYSSELNVNALLLGDSALYLCASSLGAGRNTEAFFGQGTRLTVV.

This chain connects TRBV5-1 to TRBJ2-5; 13 nucleotides line up with TRBD2. The CDR3 runs 14 residues. J was trimmed by 13 bases and V by 4 bases; bases with no gene match: 10. Per germline, CDR1 SGHRS and CDR2 YFSETQ. As DNA, the CDR3 is TGCGCCAGCAGCCTGGATCCGGGACTAGCGGGGACGTACTTC. Translated, it gives CASSLDPGLAGTYF.

As regards this clonotype: A much larger clone is a single base away; this may be a read error. The chain employs TRBV7-9 and TRBJ1-1; perhaps TRBD1 as D (6 bases). Looked up from germline, CDR1 is SEHNR and CDR2 is FQNEAQ (reference sequence). V was cut by 1 base and J by 2 bases, with 11 bases left in between. The CDR3 is 15 residues long. In DNA form, the CDR3 reads TGTGCCAGCAGCTTAGGGGGGGCTATCAACACTGAAGCTTTCTTT. Translation: CASSLGGAINTEAFF.

The chain combines TRBV6-2 or TRBV6-3 with TRBJ2-1; 8 bases are shared with TRBD1. This CDR3 has 17 residues. Germline CDR1 MNHEY, CDR2 SVGEGT. Trimming at V came to 0 bases and at J to 3 bases, leaving 7 bases not matched to a gene. CDR3 coding DNA: TGTGCCAGCAGTTACTCGGGGCCGACAGGGGTCTACAATGAGCAGTTCTTC. Protein product: CASSYSGPTGVYNEQFF.

This clonotype is labeled medium-sized. The chain combines TRBV7-9 with TRBJ2-1; D could derive from TRBD1 or TRBD2 (5 bases each). This CDR3 has 13 amino acids. CDR1 and CDR2 from the germline V gene are SEHNR and FQNEAQ (reference sequence). Trimming pared 2 bases from V and 8 bases from J, leaving 10 bases between. The CDR3 DNA follows: TGTGCCAGCAGCTTACGGCGAGGGGATGAGCAGTTCTTC. Protein: CASSLRRGDEQFF.

This clonotype showed up just once. The J gene is TRBJ1-6, the V gene TRBV19, with 10 bases identical to TRBD1. The CDR3 runs 15 residues. CDR1 LNHDA and CDR2 SQIVND come from the germline V gene (reference sequence). With 5 bases clipped from V and 9 bases from J, the junction kept 7 bases outside the gene matches. As DNA, the CDR3 is TGTGCCAGTAGTGCCGGGACAGGGGACTCTTCACCCCTCCACTTT. Protein sequence: CASSAGTGDSSPLHF.

In this sample, this clonotype turned up a few times. V and J are TRBV20-1 and TRBJ2-6, with a tentative D call TRBD1 (6 bases). The germline V gene has CDR1 DFQATT and CDR2 SNEGSKA (reference sequence). V was pared by 1 base and J by 3 bases, with 13 bases between. CDR3 length: 16 residues. CDR3 in amino acids: CSARGWAGDGANVLTF. Here the CDR3 DNA reads TGCAGTGCTAGAGGATGGGCAGGGGATGGGGCCAACGTCCTGACTTTC.

This clonotype was recorded a few times. The chain uses TRBV6-5 and TRBJ2-1, with 9 bases identical to TRBD2. This CDR3 is 17 amino acids long. The germline CDR1 and CDR2 sequences are MNHEY and SVGAGI. V lost 5 bases and J lost 4; bases outside the gene matches: 12. The CDR3 is CASSTPSRSGGYNEQFF. DNA for the CDR3: TGTGCCAGCAGTACCCCCTCGAGGAGCGGGGGGTACAATGAGCAGTTCTTC.

The J gene is TRBJ1-3, the V gene TRBV7-2; D is perhaps TRBD1 (5 bases). V was shortened by 6 bases and J by 0 bases, with 12 bases between the two germline ends. This CDR3 is built from 15 residues. Germline-derived CDR1 and CDR2 are SGHTA and FQGNSA. The CDR3 here is CASSVWDRSGNTIYF. CDR3 nucleotide sequence: TGTGCCAGCAGTGTCTGGGACCGCTCTGGAAACACCATATATTTT.

The rearrangement links TRBV10-1 to TRBJ2-1; D unresolved. V gave up 0 bases and J gave up 6 bases, with 12 bases separating them. This CDR3 is built from 15 residues. Germline V lookup: CDR1 WNHNN, CDR2 SYGVQD (reference sequence). CDR3: CASSESKAAANEQFF. Written as DNA, the CDR3 is TGCGCCAGCAGTGAGTCGAAAGCTGCGGCCAATGAGCAGTTCTTC.

This clonotype was seen a handful of times. The gene calls are TRBV29-1 and TRBJ2-1; TRBD2 matches at 8 bases. With V trimmed by 6 bases and J by 6 bases, 10 bases remained unmatched. Germline V lookup: CDR1 SQVTM, CDR2 ANQGSEA. The CDR3 length is 14 residues. The CDR3 sequence is CSVPVTGGPNEQFF. The CDR3 nucleotides are TGCAGCGTCCCCGTAACGGGGGGGCCCAATGAGCAGTTCTTC.

The gene calls are TRBV20-1 and TRBJ1-5; D is uncertain. The ends were cut back, 0 bases at V and 6 bases at J, with 12 bases in the middle. The length of the CDR3 is 14 residues. The germline CDR1 and CDR2 sequences are DFQATT and SNEGSKA (reference sequence). This chain's CDR3 is CSARDPQKGQPQHF. CDR3 DNA sequence: TGCAGTGCTAGAGATCCACAAAAAGGTCAGCCCCAGCATTTT.

This clonotype was counted only a few times. The V call is TRBV19, the J call TRBJ1-1; D gene uncertain. Germline V lookup: CDR1 LNHDA, CDR2 SQIVND (reference sequence). This CDR3 is 13 amino acids long. The V end lost 2 bases, the J end lost 1 base, and 5 bases lay between the germline ends. CDR3 nucleotides: TGTGCCAGTAGTATACAGGCGAACACTGAAGCTTTCTTT. This translates into CASSIQANTEAFF.

This clonotype has a handful of counts. This chain joins TRBV20-1 and TRBJ1-1; 8 nucleotides agree with TRBD1. This CDR3 comprises 15 residues. Germline CDR1 reads DFQATT; CDR2 reads SNEGSKA (reference sequence). V gave up 0 bases and J gave up 4 bases; unmatched junction bases: 7. CDR3 in amino acids: CSARDRTGPVTEAFF. As DNA, the CDR3 is TGCAGTGCTAGAGATCGGACAGGGCCAGTCACTGAAGCTTTCTTT.